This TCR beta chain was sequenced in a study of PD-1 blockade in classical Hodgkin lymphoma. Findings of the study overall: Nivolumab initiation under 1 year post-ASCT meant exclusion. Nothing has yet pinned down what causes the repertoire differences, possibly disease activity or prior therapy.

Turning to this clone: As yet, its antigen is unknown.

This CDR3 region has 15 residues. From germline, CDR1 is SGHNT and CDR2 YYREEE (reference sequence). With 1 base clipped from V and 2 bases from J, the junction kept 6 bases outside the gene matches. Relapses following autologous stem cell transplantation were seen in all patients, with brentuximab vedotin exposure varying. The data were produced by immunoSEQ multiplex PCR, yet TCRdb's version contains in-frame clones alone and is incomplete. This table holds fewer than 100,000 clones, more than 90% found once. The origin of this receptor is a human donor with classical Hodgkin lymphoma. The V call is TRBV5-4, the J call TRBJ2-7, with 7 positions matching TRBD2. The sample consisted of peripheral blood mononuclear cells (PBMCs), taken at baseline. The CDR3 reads CASSLSGGGPYEQYF. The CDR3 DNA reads TGTGCCAGCAGCTTGTCGGGGGGAGGGCCCTACGAGCAGTACTTC.